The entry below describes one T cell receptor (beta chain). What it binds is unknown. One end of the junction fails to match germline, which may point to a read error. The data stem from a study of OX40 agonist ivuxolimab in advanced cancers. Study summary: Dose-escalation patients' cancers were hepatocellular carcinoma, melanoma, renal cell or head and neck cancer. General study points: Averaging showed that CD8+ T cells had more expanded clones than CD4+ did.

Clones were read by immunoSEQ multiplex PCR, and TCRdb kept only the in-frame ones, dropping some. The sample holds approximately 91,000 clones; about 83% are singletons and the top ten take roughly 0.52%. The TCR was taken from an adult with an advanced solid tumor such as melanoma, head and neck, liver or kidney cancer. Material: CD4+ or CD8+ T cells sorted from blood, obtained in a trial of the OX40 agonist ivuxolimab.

The CDR3 sequence: CASSGTGNAEAFF. CDR3 DNA sequence: TGTGCCAGCAGTGGGACGGGGAACGCTGAAGCTTTCTTT. The chain uses TRBV7-9 and TRBJ1-1; D may be TRBD1 (5 bases). This CDR3 spans 13 amino acids. The germline gives CDR1 SEHNR, CDR2 FQNEAQ (reference sequence).